The 24 T cell receptor beta chains below were found in one sample sequenced in a study of blood T cell repertoires in COVID-19. Libraries were prepared by immunoSEQ multiplex PCR; TCRdb keeps only in-frame clonotypes and omits some of them. The table includes about 370,000 clones, 80% to 90% detected once. Source material: peripheral blood. These receptors were obtained from a woman younger than 45 with COVID-19, enrolled during active disease.

The rearrangement links TRBV7-8 to TRBJ2-5, with TRBD2 matching 9 bases. The germline CDR1 and CDR2 sequences are SGHVS and FQNEAQ. V shed 2 bases and J 2 bases; nucleotides not matched to a gene: 3. The CDR3 spans 15 residues. The CDR3 protein is CASSLLAGPQETQYF. CDR3 in DNA: TGTGCCAGCAGCTTACTAGCGGGACCTCAAGAGACCCAGTACTTC.

Comments on this clone: A read error may account for a junction end that differs from germline. The V gene is TRBV5-1, the J gene TRBJ1-2; 8 nucleotides align to TRBD1. Germline V gene data show CDR1 as SGHRS and CDR2 as YFSETQ. CDR3 length equals 12 residues. The chain's CDR3 is CASSLGDRTYHF. DNA for the CDR3: TGCGCCAGCAGCTTAGGGGACAGGACCTACCACTTC.

The chain employs TRBV29-1 and TRBJ2-5; D is possibly TRBD2 (6 bases). The length of the CDR3 is 14 residues. Germline lookup yields CDR1 SQVTM and CDR2 ANQGSEA. V was pared by 5 bases and J by 1 base, with 14 bases between. The CDR3 sequence is CSVTGAGSQETQYF. Here the CDR3 DNA reads TGCAGCGTTACCGGTGCGGGGTCCCAAGAGACCCAGTACTTC.

This chain connects TRBV25-1 to TRBJ2-2, with 7 bases lining up with TRBD1. CDR1 and CDR2 (germline): MGHDK, SYGVNS. The CDR3 has 16 residues. J gave up 4 bases and V 4 bases, and 9 bases lay outside the gene matches. The CDR3 nucleotides read TGTGCCAGCAGTGGCCGGGACAGAATTGTCACCGGGGAGCTGTTTTTT. It translates to CASSGRDRIVTGELFF.

This chain's CDR3 is CASSREGPQASGNTIYF. DNA of the CDR3: TGTGCCAGCTCACGTGAGGGCCCCCAGGCTTCCGGAAACACCATATATTTT. The chain joins TRBV18 to TRBJ1-3; D remains ambiguous. In germline, CDR1 is KGHSH, CDR2 LQKENI. The CDR3 covers 17 residues. V shed 4 bases and J shed 4 bases, with 20 bases lying between them.

V gene TRBV3-1 (or the pseudogene TRBV3-2) combines with J gene TRBJ1-1; D may be TRBD1 (5 bases). Germline lookup yields CDR1 LGHDT and CDR2 YNNKEL (reference sequence). The CDR3 spans 14 residues. V lost 2 bases, J lost 2 bases, and 9 bases lay in between. The CDR3, as DNA: TGTGCCAGCAGCCAATTCGACAGAAACACTGAAGCTTTCTTT. It translates to CASSQFDRNTEAFF.

This chain uses TRBV29-1 with TRBJ1-4; the D gene is possibly TRBD1 (6 bases). Trimming removed 3 bases at V and 8 bases at J, with 13 bases between. The CDR3 is made up of 13 amino acids. In germline, CDR1 is SQVTM, CDR2 ANQGSEA. The chain's CDR3 is CSVDVVRGEKLFF. The CDR3 DNA is TGCAGCGTTGACGTGGTTAGGGGGGAAAAACTGTTTTTT.

Worth noting for this clone: Other DNA sequences in this sample translate to the same CDR3. The chain carries TRBV12-3 or TRBV12-4 and TRBJ1-5, with D unclear. CDR3 length: 13 residues. With 3 bases removed from V and 3 bases from J, the gap between germline ends came to 6 bases. CDR3 coding DNA: TGTGCCAGCAGTTTCTCAGTCAATCAGCCCCAGCATTTT. It encodes CASSFSVNQPQHF.

V gene TRBV27 combines with J gene TRBJ2-2, with 8 nucleotides matching TRBD1. Germline trimming cut 6 bases from V and 0 bases from J; bases unmatched to any gene: 6. This CDR3 spans 16 amino acids. Per the germline V gene, CDR1 is MNHEY and CDR2 is SMNVEV (reference sequence). The CDR3 bases are TGTGCCAGCAGGCGACCGGGACAGGCGAACACCGGGGAGCTGTTTTTT. Translated: CASRRPGQANTGELFF.

The rearrangement joins TRBV28 to TRBJ1-2; 8 nucleotides align to TRBD1. Looked up from germline, CDR1 is MDHEN and CDR2 is SYDVKM. There are 15 residues in the CDR3. The CDR3 sequence is CAITGGWQGNYGYTF. The CDR3, as DNA: TGTGCTATCACAGGGGGGTGGCAGGGGAACTATGGCTACACCTTC.

The V call is TRBV21-1, the J call TRBJ2-4; the table's D gene call, TRBD2, was not cross checked with the DNA. TRBV21-1 is a known pseudogene. The CDR3 is made up of 21 amino acids. This CDR3 is CASSEKIWARGGRLAKNIQYF. CDR3 nucleotides: TGTGCCAGCAGCGAAAAAATTTGGGCCCGGGGGGGGAGACTAGCCAAAAACATTCAGTACTTC.

The chain has TRBV29-1 and TRBJ1-1; D unclear. The CDR3 is 11 amino acids. Germline assignment: CDR1 SQVTM and CDR2 ANQGSEA. The germline V and J ends were trimmed by 7 bases and 5 bases, with 11 bases remaining between them. CDR3 in DNA: TGCAGCGCCCCAAGTAGTACTGAAGCTTTCTTT. It translates to CSAPSSTEAFF.

J is TRBJ2-7 and V is TRBV23-1, with a weak D call TRBD1 (6 bases). TRBV23-1 belongs to the ORF category, with a function that is uncertain. This CDR3 region has 13 residues. V lost 5 bases, J lost 2 bases, and 10 bases lay in between. The DNA for the CDR3 is TGCGCCAGCAGTACAGGACAGCCCTACGAGCAGTACTTC. Protein product: CASSTGQPYEQYF.

This chain links TRBV28 with TRBJ2-7, with D unresolved. CDR1 is MDHEN and CDR2 is SYDVKM in the germline V gene. V was cut by 3 bases and J by 0 bases, with 9 bases left in between. The CDR3 is 14 residues long. The DNA for the CDR3 is TGTGCCAGCAGTTTGGCCGTAAACTCCTACGAGCAGTACTTC. It specifies CASSLAVNSYEQYF.

The V gene is TRBV28, the J gene TRBJ2-7; 12 nucleotides match TRBD1. The CDR3 consists of 16 residues. J gave up 5 bases and V 3 bases, and 8 bases lay outside the gene matches. Germline CDR1 MDHEN, CDR2 SYDVKM. Written as DNA, the CDR3 is TGTGCCAGCAGTTTTCTCACGGGGACAGGGGGCCACGAGCAGTACTTC. This encodes CASSFLTGTGGHEQYF.

The rearrangement links TRBV2 to TRBJ1-2; 11 nucleotides line up with TRBD1. Trimming cost V 1 base and J 4 bases; bases outside gene matches: 2. Germline V gives CDR1 SNHLY, CDR2 FYNNEI. The CDR3 spans 15 residues. CDR3 protein: CASSEGTGGVYGYTF. The CDR3 DNA reads as TGTGCCAGCAGTGAAGGGACAGGGGGCGTCTATGGCTACACCTTC.

The J gene is TRBJ2-7, the V gene TRBV11-2; 7 bases fit TRBD1. The trim removed 1 base at V and 0 bases at J, leaving 6 bases unmatched. The V gene's germline CDR1 is SGHAT and CDR2 FQNNGV. The CDR3 has 16 residues. The chain's CDR3 is CASSLGGGRSSYEQYF. CDR3 coding DNA: TGTGCCAGCAGCTTAGGAGGGGGCCGAAGCTCCTACGAGCAGTACTTC.

V is TRBV9 and J is TRBJ2-3; weak D call: TRBD2 (5 bases). This CDR3 has 14 residues. Germline V gene lookup returns CDR1 SGDLS and CDR2 YYNGEE. The V and J ends lost 1 base and 4 bases respectively, with 10 bases between them. This CDR3 is CASSVTRAADTQYF. CDR3 bases: TGTGCCAGCAGCGTAACGAGGGCCGCAGATACGCAGTATTTT.

V and J are TRBV9 and TRBJ2-7; 10 nucleotides line up with TRBD1. The V gene's germline CDR1 is SGDLS and CDR2 YYNGEE. With 3 bases clipped from V and 1 base from J, the junction kept 7 bases outside the gene matches. CDR3 size: 16 residues. CDR3 amino acids: CASSAGGQGTSYEQYF. CDR3 in DNA: TGTGCCAGCAGCGCGGGGGGACAGGGGACTTCCTACGAGCAGTACTTC.

The genes are TRBV10-3 and TRBJ2-3; no definite D call. Between the trimmed V and J ends, which lost 6 bases and 2 bases, there was a span of 12 bases. There are 14 residues in the CDR3. Germline-derived CDR1 and CDR2 are ENHRY and SYGVKD. CDR3 nucleotides: TGTGCCATCAGGGCTCCCAGTAACACAGATACGCAGTATTTT. Translation: CAIRAPSNTDTQYF.

This clone was picked up one time. The genes are TRBV12-5 and TRBJ2-7, with D maybe TRBD1 (8 bases). CDR3 length: 17 residues. V was pared by 1 base and J by 2 bases, with 18 bases between. Germline V gene data show CDR1 as LGHNT and CDR2 as FRNRAP. CDR3: CASGLANTGGEAYEQYF. The CDR3 DNA sequence: TGTGCTAGTGGTTTGGCTAATACAGGGGGGGAGGCCTACGAGCAGTACTTC.

The V gene is TRBV2, the J gene TRBJ1-1; D not resolved. The CDR3 is 15 amino acids. Germline lookup yields CDR1 SNHLY and CDR2 FYNNEI. V was cut by 2 bases and J by 1 base, with 11 bases left in between. In nucleotides, the CDR3 is TGTGCCAGCAGTGAACCTCAACAGAGGAACACTGAAGCTTTCTTT. Encoded protein: CASSEPQQRNTEAFF.

Only one count was recorded for this clone. The chain links TRBV15 to TRBJ2-5, with 11 nucleotides matching TRBD2. Germline V lookup: CDR1 LNHNV, CDR2 YYDKDF (reference sequence). V gave up 5 bases and J gave up 0 bases; unmatched junction bases: 11. The CDR3 extends over 18 amino acids. The CDR3 here is CATSVGTSGTRYQETQYF. CDR3 in DNA: TGTGCCACCAGCGTCGGGACTAGCGGAACTCGTTACCAAGAGACCCAGTACTTC.

V gene TRBV28 combines with J gene TRBJ1-2; D is possibly TRBD1 (5 bases). Trimming cost V 10 bases and J 4 bases, with 19 bases left between them. The CDR3 is made up of 14 amino acids. Germline loops: CDR1 MDHEN, CDR2 SYDVKM. In nucleotides, the CDR3 is TGTGCCACTCAAGCGGAGGGGATGACCTATGGCTACACCTTC. It codes for CATQAEGMTYGYTF.